A single sample gave rise to the 10 T cell receptor beta chains below, sequenced in a study of T cells after yellow fever vaccination. In TCRdb, the 5' RACE reads were re-called with MiXCR into one record per CDR3 protein. The profile shows some 350,000 distinct CDR3 sequences, roughly 12% of them singletons. Sequencing was performed on PBMCs, taken on the day of the first yellow fever vaccination. These receptors were collected from a man between 18 and 29 years old who received the YFV17D yellow fever vaccine.

The chain is built from TRBV25-1 and TRBJ1-1, with no clear D. The CDR3 has 14 residues. The germline gives CDR1 MGHDK, CDR2 SYGVNS. V dropped 6 bases and J dropped 1 base, with 12 bases sitting between them. The CDR3 DNA reads as TGTGCCAGCAGGTACAGTAGTAGGAACACTGAAGCTTTCTTT. It translates to CASRYSSRNTEAFF. Variable domain in full (rest from reference TRBV25-1 and TRBJ1-1): EADIYQTPRYLVIGTGKKITLECSQTMGHDKMYWYQQDPGMELHLIHYSYGVNSTEKGDLSSESTVSRIRTEHFPLTLESARPSHTSQYLCASRYSSRNTEAFFGQGTRLTVV.

This clonotype has a handful of counts. V usage is TRBV20-1 and J usage is TRBJ1-4, with D uncertain. This CDR3 has 13 residues. The V and J ends lost 3 bases and 5 bases respectively, with 10 bases between them. Germline V gene data show CDR1 as DFQATT and CDR2 as SNEGSKA (reference sequence). CDR3: CSARADPNEKLFF. Here the CDR3 DNA reads TGCAGTGCTAGGGCGGACCCGAATGAAAAACTGTTTTTT.

The chain carries TRBV24-1 and TRBJ2-1, with D tentatively TRBD1 or TRBD2 (5 bases each). V was trimmed by 2 bases and J by 0 bases, leaving 10 bases between them. CDR1 is KGHDR, CDR2 SFDVKD, per germline. The CDR3 totals 16 residues. The CDR3 here is CATSDSRGDSYNEQFF. The DNA for the CDR3 is TGTGCCACCAGTGATTCGAGAGGGGACTCCTACAATGAGCAGTTCTTC.

In this sample, this clonotype turned up a few times. The genes are TRBV7-3 and TRBJ1-1, with a possible D match to TRBD1 (6 bases). Trimming took off 5 bases at V and 2 bases at J, with 15 bases between the two ends. The germline gives CDR1 SGHTA, CDR2 FQGTGA. The CDR3 contains 15 residues. As DNA, the CDR3 is TGTGCCAGCAGCCCTGATGGGGGCACAAACACTGAAGCTTTCTTT. Amino acids: CASSPDGGTNTEAFF.

This chain uses TRBV6-4 with TRBJ2-7; 7 positions match TRBD2. The CDR3 sequence is 16 residues long. Germline V gene data show CDR1 as MRHNA and CDR2 as SNTAGT. Trimming removed 2 bases from V and 1 base from J; junction bases left unmatched: 8. The CDR3 nucleotides are TGTGCCAGCAGTGACGGGGTAGCGGGTGCTTCCTACGAGCAGTACGTC. It codes for CASSDGVAGASYEQYV.

This clonotype has ten or more counts. The chain combines TRBV12-3 or TRBV12-4 with TRBJ2-7; D gene uncertain. The V end lost 4 bases, the J end lost 4 bases, and 5 bases lay between the germline ends. The CDR3 totals 11 residues. The CDR3 region has the DNA TGTGCCAGCAGTTCCGGTTACGAGCAGTACTTC. Amino acid sequence: CASSSGYEQYF.

The table lists this clonotype with a few counts. The CDR3 DNA reads TGTGCCAGCAGCCCCGTTGGGCCAGAGACCCAGTACTTC. The encoded protein is CASSPVGPETQYF. The chain joins TRBV11-2 to TRBJ2-5; D unclear. The germline V gene encodes CDR1 SGHAT and CDR2 FQNNGV. This CDR3 has 13 amino acids. V dropped 5 bases and J dropped 4 bases, with 11 bases sitting between them.

The chain employs TRBV7-2 and TRBJ1-5; D not certain. The germline CDR1 and CDR2 sequences are SGHTA and FQGNSA. CDR3 length: 13 residues. The V end lost 5 bases, the J end lost 0 bases, and 5 bases lay between the germline ends. CDR3 region: CASSVNSNQPQHF. CDR3 nucleotide sequence: TGTGCCAGCAGCGTCAATAGCAATCAGCCCCAGCATTTT.

This clonotype showed up just a few times. V is TRBV6-5 and J is TRBJ2-5, with TRBD2 matching over 7 bases. V was clipped by 2 bases and J by 3 bases; unmatched bases: 9. From germline, CDR1 is MNHEY and CDR2 SVGAGI. The CDR3 consists of 16 residues. The DNA of the CDR3 is TGTGCCAGCAGTTACACCCTGGGAGGGGTGGAAGAGACCCAGTACTTC. It encodes CASSYTLGGVEETQYF.

This chain connects TRBV28 to TRBJ2-1, with D perhaps matching TRBD1 (6 bases). CDR1 is MDHEN and CDR2 is SYDVKM in the germline V gene. Trimming cost V 5 bases and J 8 bases, with 10 bases left between them. The CDR3 runs 12 residues. The CDR3 DNA is TGTGCCAGCAGTATTGGGGGCGATGAGCAGTTCTTC. Its translation: CASSIGGDEQFF.